A single sample is the source of the 21 T cell receptor beta chains below, sequenced in a study of blood T cell repertoires in COVID-19. The table came from immunoSEQ multiplex PCR; TCRdb's copy has only in-frame clones and leaves some out. The data hold a few hundred thousand clones, with more than 80% observed a single time. Sequenced material: peripheral blood. These receptors all come from a woman between 25 and 40 years old with COVID-19, enrolled during active disease.

V and J are TRBV4-1 and TRBJ2-1, with 10 bases that match TRBD1. The germline V gene has CDR1 MGHRA and CDR2 YSYEKL. V trimming: 0 bases; J trimming: 9 bases; junction bases outside the gene matches: 2. The CDR3 loop spans 14 amino acids. The CDR3 region is CASSQEGQGTEQFF. DNA for the CDR3: TGCGCCAGCAGCCAAGAGGGACAGGGGACTGAGCAGTTCTTC.

This rearrangement joins TRBV11-2 to TRBJ2-3, with D perhaps matching TRBD1 (6 bases). Trimming shortened V by 0 bases and J by 11 bases, and 12 bases separated the two germline ends. The CDR3 totals 13 residues. Per germline, CDR1 SGHAT and CDR2 FQNNGV. The CDR3 reads CASSLDRGSRQYF. The CDR3 DNA reads TGTGCCAGCAGCTTAGATAGGGGGAGTCGGCAGTATTTT.

The genes are TRBV7-2 and TRBJ1-3, with D possibly being TRBD1 (5 bases). The CDR3 has 13 amino acids. The V end lost 2 bases, the J end lost 4 bases, and 6 bases lay between the germline ends. CDR1 is SGHTA, CDR2 FQGNSA, per germline. CDR3 loop: CASSLYRGNTIYF. The CDR3 DNA reads as TGTGCCAGCAGCTTATACAGGGGAAACACCATATATTTT.

This chain uses TRBV6-6 with TRBJ2-1; 12 bases match TRBD2. V dropped 7 bases and J dropped 9; count of bases not matched to a gene: 7. The CDR3 sequence is 14 residues long. The V gene's germline CDR1 is MNHNY and CDR2 SVGAGI (reference sequence). The CDR3, as DNA: TGTGCCAGCACAGGGACTAGCGGGCTCGTTGAGCAGTTCTTC. It specifies CASTGTSGLVEQFF.

The chain combines TRBV9 with TRBJ1-5; TRBD1 matches 7 bases. Germline V lookup: CDR1 SGDLS, CDR2 YYNGEE. This CDR3 has 15 residues. The trim removed 1 base at V and 0 bases at J, leaving 1 base unmatched. The CDR3 nucleotides are TGTGCCAGCAGCGTAACAGGGGATAGCAATCAGCCCCAGCATTTT. It specifies CASSVTGDSNQPQHF.

The rearrangement links TRBV5-6 to TRBJ2-5, with D unresolved. V lost 4 bases to trimming and J lost 2 bases, with 6 bases between them. Germline assignment: CDR1 SGHDT and CDR2 YYEEEE. The CDR3 is 12 residues long. In nucleotides, the CDR3 is TGTGCCAGCAGCGCGGCTCAAGAGACCCAGTACTTC. It translates to CASSAAQETQYF.

This rearrangement joins TRBV27 to TRBJ2-4, with 9 bases that match TRBD1. The germline CDR1 and CDR2 sequences are MNHEY and SMNVEV (reference sequence). This CDR3 has 15 amino acids. Trimming took 4 bases from V and 1 from J; bases not matched to a gene: 2. The CDR3 loop is CASSSGQGAKNIQYF. The CDR3 DNA follows: TGTGCCAGCAGTTCCGGACAGGGGGCCAAAAACATTCAGTACTTC.

V is TRBV19 and J is TRBJ1-6; weak D call: TRBD1 (5 bases). The ends were cut back, 4 bases at V and 5 bases at J, with 12 bases in the middle. The CDR3 consists of 15 residues. Germline V gene sequence: CDR1 LNHDA, CDR2 SQIVND (reference sequence). The CDR3 nucleotides read TGTGCCAGTAGTAAGGCAGGGATAAATAATTCACCCCTCCACTTT. This gives the protein CASSKAGINNSPLHF.

The rearrangement joins TRBV6-6 to TRBJ2-3; the D gene is possibly TRBD2 (6 bases). Germline CDR1 and CDR2: MNHNY and SVGAGI (reference sequence). The CDR3 loop spans 14 amino acids. Trimming removed 5 bases at V and 0 bases at J, with 9 bases between. CDR3 region: CASSLARSTDTQYF. The CDR3 coding sequence is TGTGCCAGCAGTCTAGCGCGGAGCACAGATACGCAGTATTTT.

The J gene is TRBJ1-2, the V gene TRBV7-9, with a tentative D call TRBD1 (5 bases). The germline V gene has CDR1 SEHNR and CDR2 FQNEAQ (reference sequence). This CDR3 is built from 14 residues. V was cut by 5 bases and J by 4 bases, with 14 bases left in between. The CDR3 coding sequence is TGTGCCAGCAGCCAAGTGGGGGGAATCTATGGCTACACCTTC. Protein: CASSQVGGIYGYTF.

The chain recombines TRBV11-2 with TRBJ1-1; 7 nucleotides match TRBD1. The V gene's germline CDR1 is SGHAT and CDR2 FQNNGV. V lost 1 base, J lost 6 bases, and 8 bases stayed unmatched. CDR3 length equals 15 residues. CDR3: CASSLGIGGLAEAFF. CDR3 nucleotide sequence: TGTGCCAGCAGCTTAGGTATAGGGGGCCTCGCTGAAGCTTTCTTT.

This clone was counted only a few times. One end of the junction varies from germline; a read error may be responsible. The chain links TRBV7-2 to TRBJ2-2, with D perhaps matching TRBD2 (6 bases). There are 17 residues in the CDR3. CDR1 is SGHTA and CDR2 is FQGNSA in the germline V gene. The CDR3 DNA follows: TGTGCCAGCAGTTTAGAGCCGGGACTGAGGAACACCGGGGAGCTGTTTTTT. This codes for CASSLEPGLRNTGELFF.

CDR3 bases: TGCGCCAGCAGCTTCGACAGGGCCGAGCAGTACTTC. Protein: CASSFDRAEQYF. This rearrangement joins TRBV4-1 to TRBJ2-7; 7 nucleotides line up with TRBD1. Germline CDR1 reads MGHRA; CDR2 reads YSYEKL. Trimming at V came to 5 bases and at J to 6 bases, leaving 4 bases not matched to a gene. The CDR3 has 12 amino acids.

The J gene is TRBJ1-1, the V gene TRBV15; 9 bases agree with TRBD1. Germline lookup yields CDR1 LNHNV and CDR2 YYDKDF (reference sequence). V dropped 0 bases and J dropped 8; count of bases not matched to a gene: 10. This CDR3 has 16 residues. The CDR3 sequence is CATSRDPPRDREEAFF. CDR3 coding DNA: TGTGCCACCAGCAGAGACCCACCCAGGGACAGGGAGGAAGCTTTCTTT.

This clone was counted between two and nine times. The chain combines TRBV9 with TRBJ2-3; D is perhaps TRBD2 (5 bases). The V gene lost 0 bases and the J gene lost 0 bases, with 11 bases spanning the gap. This CDR3 has 16 amino acids. Per the germline V gene, CDR1 is SGDLS and CDR2 is YYNGEE. CDR3 nucleotide sequence: TGTGCCAGCAGCGTAGGGGAGCAGGACAGCACAGATACGCAGTATTTT. It encodes CASSVGEQDSTDTQYF.

The V call is TRBV2, the J call TRBJ1-1, with 7 nucleotides matching TRBD1. Germline values: CDR1 SNHLY, CDR2 FYNNEI. V shed 3 bases and J 0 bases; nucleotides not matched to a gene: 13. The CDR3 sequence is 18 residues long. DNA of the CDR3: TGTGCCAGCAGTGACCCTAATAACAGGGGTGGGGTGAACACTGAAGCTTTCTTT. It encodes CASSDPNNRGGVNTEAFF.

V is TRBV7-2 and J is TRBJ2-7; 9 bases agree with TRBD1. Per the germline V gene, CDR1 is SGHTA and CDR2 is FQGNSA. The CDR3 is 14 residues long. Trimming cost V 4 bases and J 4 bases; bases outside gene matches: 5. The CDR3 spells CASSYDRGYYEQYF. The CDR3 nucleotides read TGTGCCAGCAGCTACGACAGGGGGTATTACGAGCAGTACTTC.

The J gene is TRBJ2-7, the V gene TRBV9, with D hard to call. CDR1 and CDR2 from the germline V gene are SGDLS and YYNGEE. V gave up 6 bases and J gave up 2 bases, with 3 bases separating them. The CDR3 length is 10 residues. DNA for the CDR3: TGTGCCAGCACCGCCTACGAGCAGTACTTC. Amino acid sequence: CASTAYEQYF. The full variable domain, its missing parts supplied by reference TRBV9 and TRBJ2-7, is DSGVTQTPKHLITATGQRVTLRCSPRSGDLSVYWYQQSLDQGLQFLIQYYNGEERAKGNILERFSAQQFPDLHSELNLSSLELGDSALYFCASTAYEQYFGPGTRLTVT.

CDR3 nucleotides: TGCGCCAGCAGCCAAGGACAGGGGAGTGAAAAACTGTTTTTT. It translates to CASSQGQGSEKLFF. V and J are TRBV4-1 and TRBJ1-4, with 8 bases that match TRBD1. J gave up 7 bases and V 1 base, and 2 bases lay outside the gene matches. The length of the CDR3 is 14 residues. The V gene's germline CDR1 is MGHRA and CDR2 YSYEKL.

Here the CDR3 DNA reads TGTGCCAGCAGCTCGCAGGGAAACACCATATATTTT. Protein product: CASSSQGNTIYF. The chain employs TRBV7-9 and TRBJ1-3; D call uncertain. V gave up 4 bases and J gave up 4 bases, with 5 bases separating them. The CDR3 spans 12 residues. The germline V gene encodes CDR1 SEHNR and CDR2 FQNEAQ (reference sequence).

The chain carries TRBV29-1 and TRBJ2-7; 8 bases agree with TRBD2. The CDR3 spans 13 residues. Germline trimming cut 3 bases from V and 3 bases from J; bases unmatched to any gene: 4. Germline V gene sequence: CDR1 SQVTM, CDR2 ANQGSEA. Here the CDR3 reads CSVEGSGNYEQYF. The CDR3 DNA reads as TGCAGCGTTGAGGGTAGCGGGAACTACGAGCAGTACTTC.